This T cell receptor (beta chain) was observed in a study of blood T cell repertoires in COVID-19. In the study overall: Some COVID-19 samples were acute and others convalescent; all came from the United States, Italy and Spain.

Here immunoSEQ multiplex PCR was the method, and the copy in TCRdb shows in-frame clones only, minus some. The sample holds some 200,000 clones, 84% seen once. The CDR3 is 15 amino acids. Germline CDR1 SGHVS, CDR2 FQNEAQ. With 4 bases removed from V and 6 bases from J, the gap between germline ends came to 13 bases. In assigning cohorts, the study relied on participant-reported clinical history. This clonotype was sampled from a man in his forties who had recovered from COVID-19. This chain links TRBV7-8 with TRBJ1-6; D gene ambiguous. Sequencing was carried out using PBMCs or T cells enriched from blood (not recorded which). CDR3 nucleotide sequence: TGTGCCAGCAGCTCAGTCCCGGGTTCTAATTCACCCCTCCACTTT. It yields the protein CASSSVPGSNSPLHF.